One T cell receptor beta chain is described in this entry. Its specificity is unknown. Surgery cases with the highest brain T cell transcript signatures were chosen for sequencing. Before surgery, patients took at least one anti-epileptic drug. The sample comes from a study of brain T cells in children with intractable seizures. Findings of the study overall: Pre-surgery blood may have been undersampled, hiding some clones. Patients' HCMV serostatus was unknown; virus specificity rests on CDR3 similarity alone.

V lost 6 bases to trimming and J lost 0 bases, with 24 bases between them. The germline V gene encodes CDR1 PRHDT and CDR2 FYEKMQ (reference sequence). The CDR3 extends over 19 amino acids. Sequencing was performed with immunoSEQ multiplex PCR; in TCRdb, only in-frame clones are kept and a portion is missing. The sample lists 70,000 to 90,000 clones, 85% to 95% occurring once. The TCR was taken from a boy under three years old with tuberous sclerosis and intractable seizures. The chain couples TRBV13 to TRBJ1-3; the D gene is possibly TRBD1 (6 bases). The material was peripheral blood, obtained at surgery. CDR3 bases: TGTGCCAGCAGACAACCCCCCCAGGAGGGGGGTGGCTCTGGAAACACCATATATTTT. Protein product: CASRQPPQEGGGSGNTIYF.